This T cell receptor beta chain emerged from a study of shared clonotypes between healthy human individuals (dated by TCRdb to 2018 to 2020). Looking at the study overall: Three men and two women, aged 18 to 49 years, made up the cohort. To increase sequencing depth and limit assay-specific biases, TCR repertoire library preparation and sequencing were carried out by different laboratories using diverse techniques. Leukapheresis yielded between about 0.85 and 10 billion PBMCs per donor. To estimate repertoire size and how much clonotypes are shared between individuals, the study performed deep sequencing of blood TCR repertoires from 4 to 6 healthy adults. For each donor, CD4 naive and CD4 memory were each given three plates, CD8 naive was given two plates, and CD8 memory was given one plate.

The donors were healthy, HIV-negative adults who had no recently reported acute infections or vaccinations. All donors were Caucasian adults living in Nashville, Tennessee, USA. CD4+ T cells were enriched by magnetic negative selection, after which naive cells were positively selected on CD45RA and the negative fraction was taken as the memory subset. Blood was obtained by leukapheresis, after which PBMCs were separated by Ficoll-Histopaque density gradient centrifugation and cryopreserved in liquid nitrogen vapor phase. Analytical flow cytometry was used to check the purity and quantity of each magnetically sorted T cell population. Genomic DNA was isolated from every sorted fraction and measured by UV absorbance on a Nanodrop 2000c. Using the deep immunoSEQ assay, TCR CDR3 regions were amplified from genomic DNA by multiplex PCR. Extracted genomic DNA from each cell subset was spread evenly across all wells of several immunoSEQ 96-well plates, with each plate serving as a replicate. For sorted subsets, about 200 ng genomic DNA, equal to tens of thousands of T cell genomes, was loaded into each replicate PCR. The purified libraries were quantified using a Qubit 3.0 fluorometer, sized with a Bioanalyzer 2100, and then quantified again using the KAPA Library Quantification kit. A separate single-read 150-cycle Illumina NextSeq 550 flow cell was used to sequence each immunoSEQ 96-well plate. The study's processing was this. The immunoSEQ output contained only junctional sequences without quality scores, so filtering could not match that applied to full-length reads. Sequences were annotated with PyIR, a Python wrapper for IgBLAST v1.9, and V/J genes and CDR3 were assigned using IMGT germline references. Reads with weak V/J assignments (E-value above 1e-6), missing CDR3, stop codons, out-of-frame junctions, or ambiguous translated residues were removed. A V3J clonotype was defined by an identical inferred V gene, J gene, and CDR3 amino acid sequence. Percentage overlap between repertoires was calculated by dividing the number of shared unique clonotypes by the size of the smaller repertoire. RTK rarefaction, the Chao1 estimator, and Recon v2.1 estimates of unobserved clonotypes were used to assess repertoire richness. Generation probabilities were computed with OLGA for all TCRbeta clonotypes obtained by the gDNA method from a handful of donors. TCRdb carries this immuneACCESS record with in-frame sequences only. Its versions omit some clonotypes, under half of them owing to an unresolved V gene in the studies checked, with the rest unexplained. V and J calls and clone size are as listed in that table; D and trimming were resolved from the DNA. This sample is represented by approximately 320,000 clones; roughly 70% of them were singletons. In total, the top ten clones hold 10% of the sample.

This clone has ten or more counts. Its binding antigen is unknown. No much larger clone is present one base from it, and per-base qualities are unavailable. Summary of the overall study and its limitations: Approximately 5% of naive CD4, 3.5% of naive CD8, approximately 2% of memory CD4, and 0.35% to 0.4% of memory CD8 clonotypes were shared across a few donors. Even with the large sequencing depth, rarefaction of the sorted-subset datasets indicated that sequencing was incomplete. Larger estimated clonotype richness was generally found for naive subsets than for memory subsets. Higher generation probabilities were observed for clonotypes shared by all four sorted-subset donors than for non-shared clonotypes. Because the study included a small number of donors, the genetic and exposure-history diversity represented was limited. Pairwise subsampling indicated that sequencing depth was expected to affect the degree of clonotype sharing among donors. Only blood was sampled, and tissue TCR repertoires likely differ from those in blood.

The junction shows trimming of 7 bases on V and 8 bases on J, plus 12 bases between the germline ends. Including the terminal cysteine and phenylalanine, the CDR3 comprises 12 residues. The DNA shown is the 36-base CDR3, in frame from base 1. CDR1 and CDR2 are drawn from the germline V gene: SNHLY, FYNNEI. This sequence uses TRBV2 and TRBJ2-1, with TRBD2 tentatively as D gene (5 bases match). The specimen was memory CD4+ T cells sorted from blood. The meaning of the sample's cell subset or site label: CD45RA-negative fraction. The clonotype comes from a man aged 25 to 40 in good health. The CDR3 amino acid sequence is: CASINEGHEQFF. The nucleotides read TGTGCCAGCATAAACGAGGGCCATGAGCAGTTCTTC.